The sequence of this T cell receptor (beta chain) was determined in a study of CD4+ T cells in melanoma. Findings and caveats of the study: Diverse differentiation states were reported for melanoma neoantigen-specific CD4+ T cells. CD8+ T cell, macrophage and B cell function reportedly correlated with neoantigen-specific CD4+ T cells.

Looked up from germline, CDR1 is SNHLY and CDR2 is FYNNEI. Trimming stripped 4 bases from V and 5 bases from J, with 16 bases between. CDR3 length: 15 amino acids. As to this clone: Its target is not known.

Generated by immunoSEQ multiplex PCR, the TCRdb table keeps only in-frame clones and is missing some. The repertoire holds over 100,000 clones, with 92% as singletons. The chain uses TRBV2 and TRBJ2-3, with D perhaps being TRBD1 or TRBD2 (6 bases each). Sequenced sample: peripheral blood. The TCR originated in a human donor with melanoma. The CDR3 DNA is TGTGCCAGCAGTGTGGAGGGGGGTGAAGAAGATACGCAGTATTTT. Translating it yields CASSVEGGEEDTQYF.